This T cell receptor (beta chain) was sequenced for a study of cytomegalovirus exposure and HLA in healthy donors (TCRdb year 2017). Broadly, across the study: An earlier analysis of more than 550 of the donors reported 276 Gb of sequence data and around 100 million unique TCR beta sequences obtained from roughly 180 million T cells. Roughly 300 gigabases of sequencing data and approximately 85 million unique TCR sequences were included in an early release covering 550 to 650 HLA-typed donors. Of the 350 to 450 genotyped donors, 70% to 90% were placed in the genetic ancestry cluster associated with self-reported Caucasian donors. The study aimed to test whether signatures of past pathogen exposure could be identified by cataloging public T cell receptors. The T cell repertoires of around 670 subjects were profiled by immunosequencing and related to cytomegalovirus serostatus. Besides the first cohort of under 700 subjects, a separate validation cohort made up of about 120 different subjects was used. High-throughput TCR immunosequencing, statistical association of individual TCRs with disease status, and machine learning were combined to predict cytomegalovirus infection status. In a later analysis, previously published TCR beta repertoires from 600 to 850 donors were re-analyzed and high-resolution HLA genotyping was added so that TCR occurrence patterns could be studied. Rather than drawing on any new phenotypic data, the later analysis identified candidate immune exposures from TCR beta sequences and the way those sequences occurred across donors. To decide whether each TCR beta V gene segment behaved as functional or pseudogenic, an earlier analysis of some 580 of the donors relied on high-throughput TCR beta sequencing. Donor age, sex, ethnicity and CMV serostatus were compiled alongside the repertoire data. Genome-wide SNP genotypes for about 60% of the roughly 700 donors were used in a later genetic analysis, which treated that subset as a discovery cohort. Every repertoire in the discovery cohort had been generated on one and the same sequencing platform. Class I and class II HLA loci were covered by the typing at four-digit resolution. Typing coverage differed by locus: A, B, C, DRB1 and DQB1 were typed in roughly 620-640 donors, DQA1 in about 510, DPA1 in over 600, and DPB1 in 400 to 480. A few DR-DQ haplotypes were treated as single units for association and clustering because of strong linkage in the cohort. On average, roughly 240,000 unique TCR beta nucleotide sequences were sequenced per donor among several hundred genotyped donors of the cohort, with roughly 19% of those sequences being non-productive. Paper-wide results and their limitations: This cohort had only TCR beta chains sequenced, and the lack of alpha or paired-chain data limited which features could be detected. A further reported finding was that TCR beta sequences accurately predicted the HLA-A and HLA-B alleles for most subjects in the first cohort. When HLA alleles, especially DR and DQ, strongly co-occurred, attributing TCR associations to individual alleles was difficult. Presence/absence analyses assumed roughly uniform sequencing depth across donors, an assumption that may not hold. Some IMGT-functional V segments, including TRBV6-2 and TRBV6-3, could not be distinguished by the 87-base-pair reads and were therefore excluded. Across donors, most TCR sequences were observed very rarely, whereas some public TCRs were present in many individuals. V-gene and J-gene trimming of TCR beta chains was associated with a missense DCLRE1C variant in a later genetic analysis, and the association was replicated in an independent cohort. According to a later analysis, parvovirus B19, influenza, CMV and Epstein-Barr virus appeared linked to several top co-occurrence clusters. A later genetic analysis reported fewer N-insertions in productive TCRs among donors in an Asian-associated ancestry cluster than the roughly 640-donor mean. At a false discovery rate of 0.05, a later analysis linked 15,000 to 20,000 TCR beta sequences to specific HLA alleles. In a later analysis, most CMV-associated TCR beta chains were found to appear HLA-restricted, with HLA associations seemingly driven largely by CMV exposure. A cluster of highly shared sequence variants was judged likely to represent a technical artifact of the sequencing pipeline. Because HLA typing was unavailable for some donors at each locus, only the typed subset was used in association tests. The earlier analysis of 587 of the donors excluded approximately 15 rarely observed V segments, including chromosome 9 orphons, because counts were too low. Immune exposure information for the cohort was limited to CMV serostatus. The study listed 150 to 200 TCR beta chains as associated with cytomegalovirus. In a later analysis, TCR association rates were found to vary across HLA loci, with the most associated TCRs seen for DRB1 alleles and the fewest for HLA-C alleles. In both the original and validation cohorts, the classifier was reported to diagnose cytomegalovirus status with high specificity and sensitivity. In an earlier analysis of 587 of the donors, most TCR beta V segments appeared in productive rearrangements about 90% or about 30% of the time, broadly matching IMGT annotations. In a later analysis, HLA-associated TCR beta chains were found to be more clonally expanded and to have lower generation probabilities than equally common non-associated chains. It was suggested by the authors that the approach could potentially be generalized to other disease states and immunological phenotypes. In vitro tests confirmed that a few of the cytomegalovirus-associated TCR beta chains recognize cytomegalovirus antigens. Correlated functional status among segregating V segments might reflect linkage disequilibrium, but an unknown experimental factor could not be ruled out.

Per the germline V gene, SGHDN is the CDR1 and FVKESK is the CDR2. The CDR3 spans 14 residues, from the cysteine through the phenylalanine. Only the CDR3 DNA is retained, 42 bases long and in frame from the first base. V loses 0 bases, J loses 6 bases, and the germline ends lie 10 bases apart. The cohort comprised 550 to 700 healthy bone marrow donors. At the time of sampling, every cohort member was nominally healthy, though immune exposures that went unrecorded were likely present. The donor was CMV seronegative and was included in the group of a few hundred seronegative cohort members. Every donor gave a peripheral blood sample, and the peripheral blood mononuclear cells from that sample were used for TCR beta sequencing. Genomic DNA extraction from the blood cell samples was performed with the Qiagen DNeasy Blood Extraction Kit. Libraries came from the immunoSEQ multiplex PCR assay. For the multiplex PCR, a mixture combining 60 forward primers for TCR Vbeta segments and 13 reverse primers for TCR Jbeta segments was used. The CDR3 region of rearranged TCR beta genes was amplified from genomic DNA with a multiplex PCR assay. On the Illumina HiSeq System, the amplified TCR beta libraries were sequenced as 87-base-pair reads. The original methods were these. Across the roughly 700 repertoires, a later analysis counted tens of millions of unique TCR beta chains, roughly 11 million of which were shared by at least two donors. Raw reads were error-corrected and collapsed into unique sequences with a nearest-neighbor algorithm that merged closely related sequences to remove PCR and sequencing errors. CDR3 sequences were aligned to IMGT reference sequences to assign V, D and J gene segments. For a sequence to be retained, a match of at least six nucleotides was required to both a V gene segment and a J gene segment. Rearrangements were called productive when the CDR3 lacked stop codons and stayed in frame with V and J; all others were non-productive. CDR3 was defined according to IMGT convention as the region running from the second conserved V-encoded cysteine to the conserved J-encoded phenylalanine. The earlier analysis of 500 to 750 of the donors excluded any sequence lacking an unambiguous match to a single V gene segment. In an earlier analysis of several hundred of the donors, a V segment was called functional when productive rearrangements were above 56.7%, and segregating when the standard deviation between donors exceeded 5%. A statistical classification framework was developed to diagnose cytomegalovirus status using the catalog of TCR beta chain sequences. V and J gene assignment, in a later analysis, came from comparing TCR nucleotide sequences with IMGT/GENE-DB human TR gene sequences. Using the TCRdist pipeline, a later analysis assigned CDR3 sequences along with most-parsimonious VDJ recombination scenarios. A later analysis defined each TCR beta chain by its CDR3 amino acid sequence plus V-gene family, and excluded reads lacking a unique V-gene family. To address suspected cross-contamination and a sequencing artifact, a later analysis removed some 620 highly shared, low-generation-probability nucleotide sequences. In a later analysis, a clonal expansion index was calculated for each public chain from normalized within-repertoire ranks of inferred template counts. In a later analysis, generation probabilities were computed using a VDJ recombination model fitted to out-of-frame rearrangements, and the results were checked against IGoR. A later analysis scored TCR-TCR, TCR-HLA and TCR-CMV co-occurrence with hypergeometric tests, applying a repertoire-size bias correction to TCR pairs. A later analysis estimated false discovery rates by permuting HLA or CMV assignments 20 times. In a later analysis, co-occurring TCRs were grouped with DBSCAN, and TCRdist sequence similarity was added when clustering was performed within HLA-allele-positive subsets. Repertoires with fewer than 30,000 or more than 120,000 public chains, plus five repertoires with anomalous nucleotide sharing, were excluded from co-occurrence clustering. The source is immuneACCESS, and TCRdb retained only in-frame sequences with V and J called. Part of the clones is not carried over; for the studies checked, unresolved V genes explain less than half of this, and the remainder is unexplained. V and J calls and clone size are given by that table; D and trimming were obtained from the DNA. This sample has 200,000 to 250,000 clones in its table, and 75% to 80% of those were observed once. The ten largest account for 1.5% to 2% of the sample.

Regarding this clone: The specificity of this receptor is unknown. No qualities accompany the bases; no much larger clone lies one base away.

What was sequenced was PBMCs. The chain employs TRBV14 and TRBJ2-3, and perhaps TRBD1 as D gene, on 5 matching bases. The sequence was obtained from a young man in good health and CMV-seronegative. CDR3 reads: CASSQDNPGDTQYF. The nucleotide sequence reads as follows: TGTGCCAGCAGCCAAGACAACCCAGGGGATACGCAGTATTTT.